The 18 T cell receptor beta chains reported below all come from one sample, sequenced in a study of blood T cell repertoires in COVID-19. Libraries were prepared by immunoSEQ multiplex PCR; TCRdb keeps only in-frame clonotypes and omits some of them. Among more than 60,000 clones listed, 86% were seen once. The sequencing input was peripheral blood. The receptors stem from a man of 80 years or more with COVID-19, enrolled during active disease.

The gene calls are TRBV15 and TRBJ1-2, with D possibly being TRBD1 (6 bases). Trimming left V 0 bases short and J 5 bases short, with 10 bases between. The CDR3 runs to 14 residues. Germline loops: CDR1 LNHNV, CDR2 YYDKDF (reference sequence). CDR3 sequence reads: CATSRDGTGYGYTF. The CDR3 nucleotides read TGTGCCACCAGCAGAGATGGCACAGGGTATGGCTACACCTTC.

The V call is TRBV11-3, the J call TRBJ1-3; tentatively, D is TRBD1 (5 bases). CDR1 and CDR2 from the germline V gene are SGHNT and YENEEA. Between the trimmed V and J ends, which lost 0 bases and 3 bases, there was a span of 9 bases. This CDR3 contains 15 residues. The CDR3 is CASSLDSGDGNTIYF. CDR3 nucleotides: TGTGCCAGCAGCTTAGATTCGGGGGATGGAAACACCATATATTTT. The full variable domain, in which reference TRBV11-3 and TRBJ1-3 provide the parts outside the CDR3, is EAGVVQSPRYKIIEKKQPVAFWCNPISGHNTLYWYLQNLGQGPELLIRYENEEAVDDSQLPKDRFSAERLKGVDSTLKIQPAELGDSAVYLCASSLDSGDGNTIYFGEGSWLTVV.

This chain joins TRBV6-5 and TRBJ1-1; 11 bases fit TRBD1. Germline values: CDR1 MNHEY, CDR2 SVGAGI. The V and J ends lost 7 bases and 3 bases, in that order; junction bases with no gene match: 7. The length of the CDR3 is 15 residues. The CDR3 loop reads CASILGQGAYTEAFF. The DNA for the CDR3 is TGTGCCAGCATATTAGGACAGGGGGCTTACACTGAAGCTTTCTTT.

The rearrangement uses TRBV7-9 and TRBJ1-5; D is uncertain. V gave up 5 bases and J gave up 0 bases, with 8 bases separating them. Looked up from germline, CDR1 is SEHNR and CDR2 is FQNEAQ (reference sequence). This CDR3 spans 14 amino acids. CDR3 coding DNA: TGTGCCAGCAGCCCCAGGTATAGCAATCAGCCCCAGCATTTT. It is translated as CASSPRYSNQPQHF. The entire variable domain, with the rest obtained from reference TRBV7-9 and TRBJ1-5, is as follows: DTGVSQNPRHKITKRGQNVTFRCDPISEHNRLYWYRQTLGQGPEFLTYFQNEAQLEKSRLLSDRFSAERPKGSFSTLEIQRTEQGDSAMYLCASSPRYSNQPQHFGDGTRLSIL.

This chain uses TRBV15 with TRBJ1-2, with no clear D. The CDR3 is 12 residues long. CDR1 is LNHNV, CDR2 YYDKDF, per germline (reference sequence). V gave up 2 bases and J gave up 8 bases, with 9 bases separating them. The CDR3 loop reads CATSRPVEGYTF. DNA of the CDR3: TGTGCCACCAGCAGACCCGTCGAGGGCTACACCTTC.

The chain employs TRBV24-1 and TRBJ2-4; D possibly corresponds to TRBD1 (6 bases). The CDR3 covers 16 residues. Germline V gene sequence: CDR1 KGHDR, CDR2 SFDVKD. Trimming pared 3 bases from V and 1 base from J, leaving 12 bases between. The CDR3 loop is CATSDHSGAAKNIQYF. The DNA for the CDR3 is TGTGCCACCAGTGATCATTCAGGGGCGGCCAAAAACATTCAGTACTTC.

The chain recombines TRBV5-6 with TRBJ1-6; D is ambiguous. The CDR3 has 15 amino acids. V lost 0 bases, J lost 5 bases, and 9 bases lay in between. CDR1 and CDR2 from the germline V gene are SGHDT and YYEEEE. The CDR3 here is CASSLAAGDNSPLHF. CDR3 bases: TGTGCCAGCAGCTTGGCAGCCGGAGATAATTCACCCCTCCACTTT.

The rearrangement joins TRBV11-2 to TRBJ1-4, with 7 bases matching TRBD1. This CDR3 is 13 amino acids long. The germline gives CDR1 SGHAT, CDR2 FQNNGV. The J segment lost 11 bases and the V segment lost 2 bases, leaving 5 bases of the junction unmatched. CDR3 protein: CASSLTDRDKLFF. DNA for the CDR3: TGTGCCAGCAGCTTAACCGACAGGGATAAACTGTTTTTT.

The chain is built from TRBV4-3 and TRBJ1-2; D is perhaps TRBD1 (5 bases). There are 14 residues in the CDR3. Per germline, CDR1 LGHNA and CDR2 YSLEER. V lost 0 bases to trimming and J lost 8 bases, with 13 bases between them. CDR3: CASSQDVQEPGYTF. The CDR3 nucleotides are TGCGCCAGCAGCCAAGATGTACAGGAGCCCGGCTACACCTTC.

V is TRBV7-2 and J is TRBJ2-1; TRBD2 agrees at 8 bases. CDR1 SGHTA and CDR2 FQGNSA come from the germline V gene. The CDR3 covers 16 residues. V dropped 2 bases and J dropped 7; count of bases not matched to a gene: 10. The CDR3 DNA reads as TGTGCCAGCAGCTTAAATTCCGGGGGGGCCTGGAATGAGCAGTTCTTC. Its translation: CASSLNSGGAWNEQFF.

V is TRBV6-5 and J is TRBJ1-4; TRBD1 matches at 8 bases. V lost 6 bases and J lost 2; bases outside the gene matches: 5. In germline, CDR1 is MNHEY, CDR2 SVGAGI. This CDR3 comprises 15 residues. The CDR3 loop reads CASRAGTGTNEKLFF. In DNA form, the CDR3 reads TGTGCCAGCAGGGCAGGGACAGGTACTAATGAAAAACTGTTTTTT.

The chain is built from TRBV5-5 and TRBJ2-2, with 7 bases fitting TRBD1. V dropped 5 bases and J dropped 5; count of bases not matched to a gene: 6. The CDR3 length is 14 residues. Germline CDR1 reads SGHKS; CDR2 reads YYEKEE (reference sequence). CDR3 loop: CASSTGQATGELFF. The DNA of the CDR3 is TGTGCCAGCAGTACCGGACAGGCGACCGGGGAGCTGTTTTTT.

This chain links TRBV5-6 with TRBJ1-1, with 8 bases matching TRBD1. CDR1 and CDR2 from the germline V gene are SGHDT and YYEEEE. The CDR3 is 13 residues long. V trimming: 4 bases; J trimming: 10 bases; junction bases outside the gene matches: 9. This CDR3 is CASSGDRFFGAFF. The CDR3 nucleotides are TGTGCCAGCAGCGGGGACAGGTTTTTTGGAGCTTTCTTT.

The rearrangement joins TRBV7-2 to TRBJ2-1; 10 nucleotides align to TRBD2. Germline CDR1 reads SGHTA; CDR2 reads FQGNSA. Trimming removed 2 bases from V and 0 bases from J; junction bases left unmatched: 7. The CDR3 is 18 residues long. This CDR3 is CASSLYLAGDISYNEQFF. The CDR3 DNA is TGTGCCAGCAGCTTATACCTAGCGGGGGACATCTCCTACAATGAGCAGTTCTTC.

The chain carries TRBV11-1 and TRBJ2-7; 8 bases agree with TRBD1. Germline V gene lookup returns CDR1 SGHAT and CDR2 FQDESV (reference sequence). The length of the CDR3 is 14 residues. The junction had 5 bases not matched to a gene; V was cut back by 7 bases and J by 0 bases. This CDR3 is CASTLDRVSYEQYF. CDR3 nucleotides: TGTGCCAGCACTCTGGACAGGGTCTCCTACGAGCAGTACTTC.

The chain recombines TRBV6-5 with TRBJ1-3; D gene uncertain. In germline, CDR1 is MNHEY, CDR2 SVGAGI. The CDR3 consists of 14 residues. Trimming took off 1 base at V and 4 bases at J, with 8 bases between the two ends. The CDR3 DNA sequence: TGTGCCAGCAGTTACTACTCAACCGGAAACACCATATATTTT. It translates to CASSYYSTGNTIYF.

This chain joins TRBV2 and TRBJ2-2, with D perhaps matching TRBD2 (5 bases). Per the germline V gene, CDR1 is SNHLY and CDR2 is FYNNEI. V was shortened by 2 bases and J by 6 bases, with 10 bases between the two germline ends. CDR3 length: 14 residues. The CDR3 sequence: CASSELRAPGELFF. CDR3 nucleotide sequence: TGTGCCAGCAGTGAACTGAGGGCTCCCGGGGAGCTGTTTTTT.

The sample holds one count of this clone. The chain employs TRBV5-1 and TRBJ2-3, with 8 bases matching TRBD2. With 0 bases clipped from V and 2 bases from J, the junction kept 8 bases outside the gene matches. CDR1 SGHRS and CDR2 YFSETQ come from the germline V gene. This CDR3 spans 17 amino acids. The chain's CDR3 is CASSLAGATSATDTQYF. DNA of the CDR3: TGCGCCAGCAGCTTGGCCGGTGCGACTAGCGCCACAGATACGCAGTATTTT.